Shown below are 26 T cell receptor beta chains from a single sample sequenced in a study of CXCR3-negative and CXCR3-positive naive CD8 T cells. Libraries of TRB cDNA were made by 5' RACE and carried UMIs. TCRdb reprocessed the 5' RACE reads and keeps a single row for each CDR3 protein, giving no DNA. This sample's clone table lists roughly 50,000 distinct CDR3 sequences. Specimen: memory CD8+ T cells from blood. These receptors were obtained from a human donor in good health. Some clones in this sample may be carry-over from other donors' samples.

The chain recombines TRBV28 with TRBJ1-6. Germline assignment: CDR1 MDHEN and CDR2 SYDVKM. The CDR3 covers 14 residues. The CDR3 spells CASTSTWILSPLHF.

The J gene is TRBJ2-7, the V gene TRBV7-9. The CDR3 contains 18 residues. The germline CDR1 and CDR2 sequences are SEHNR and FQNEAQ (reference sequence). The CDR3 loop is CASSLDRLGTGNSYEQYF.

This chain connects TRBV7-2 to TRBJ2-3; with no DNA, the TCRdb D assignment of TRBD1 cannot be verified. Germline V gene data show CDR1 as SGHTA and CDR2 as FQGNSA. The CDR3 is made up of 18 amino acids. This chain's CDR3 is CASSLWAGGGPSTDTQYF.

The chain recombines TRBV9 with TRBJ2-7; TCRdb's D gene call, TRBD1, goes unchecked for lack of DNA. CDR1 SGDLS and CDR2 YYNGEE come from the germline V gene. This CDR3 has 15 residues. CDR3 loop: CASSAPGQGQYEQYF. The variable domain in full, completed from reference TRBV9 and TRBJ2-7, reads DSGVTQTPKHLITATGQRVTLRCSPRSGDLSVYWYQQSLDQGLQFLIQYYNGEERAKGNILERFSAQQFPDLHSELNLSSLELGDSALYFCASSAPGQGQYEQYFGPGTRLTVT.

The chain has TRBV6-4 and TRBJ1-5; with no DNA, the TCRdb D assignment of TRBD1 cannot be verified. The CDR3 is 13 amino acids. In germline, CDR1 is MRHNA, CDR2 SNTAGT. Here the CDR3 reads CASATGANQPQHF.

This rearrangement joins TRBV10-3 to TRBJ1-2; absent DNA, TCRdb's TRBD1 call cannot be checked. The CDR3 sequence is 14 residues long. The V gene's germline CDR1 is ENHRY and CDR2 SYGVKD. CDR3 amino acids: CAISESTLPEGYTF.

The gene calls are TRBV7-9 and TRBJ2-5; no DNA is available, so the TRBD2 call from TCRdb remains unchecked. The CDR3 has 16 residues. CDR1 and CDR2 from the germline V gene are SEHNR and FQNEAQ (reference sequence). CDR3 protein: CASSLLAGGAPETQYF.

Here the CDR3 reads CASSLRAGGPLETQYF. This chain connects TRBV28 to TRBJ2-5; absent DNA, TCRdb's TRBD2 call cannot be checked. Germline CDR1 MDHEN, CDR2 SYDVKM. CDR3 size: 16 residues.

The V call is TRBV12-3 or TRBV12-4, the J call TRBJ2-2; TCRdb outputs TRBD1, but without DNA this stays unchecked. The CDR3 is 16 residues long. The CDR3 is CASSSPSRGRTGELFF.

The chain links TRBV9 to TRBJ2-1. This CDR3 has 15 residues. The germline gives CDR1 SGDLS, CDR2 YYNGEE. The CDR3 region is CASSATSTSYNEQFF.

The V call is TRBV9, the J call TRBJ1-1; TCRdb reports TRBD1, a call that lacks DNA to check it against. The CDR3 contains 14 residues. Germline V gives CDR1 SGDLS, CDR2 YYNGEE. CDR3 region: CASSVTGGNTEAFF.

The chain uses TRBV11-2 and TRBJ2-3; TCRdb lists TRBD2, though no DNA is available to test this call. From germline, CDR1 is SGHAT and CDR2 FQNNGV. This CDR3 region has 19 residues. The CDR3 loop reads CASSLVSSGRALGTDTQYF.

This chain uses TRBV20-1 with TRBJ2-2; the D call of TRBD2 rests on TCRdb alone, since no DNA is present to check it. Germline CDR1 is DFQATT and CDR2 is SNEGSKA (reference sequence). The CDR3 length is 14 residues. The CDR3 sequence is CSARGLAGSGELFF.

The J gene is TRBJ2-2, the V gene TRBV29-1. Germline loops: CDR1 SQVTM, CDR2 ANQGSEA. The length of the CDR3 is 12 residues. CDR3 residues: CSVEDVPGELFF.

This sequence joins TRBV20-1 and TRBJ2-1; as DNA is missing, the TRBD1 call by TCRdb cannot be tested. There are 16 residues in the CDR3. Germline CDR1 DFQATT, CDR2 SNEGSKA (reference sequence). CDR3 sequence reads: CSARLSTGTGGYEQFF.

The CDR3 loop reads CASSFMDRADEQFF. The gene calls are TRBV7-8 and TRBJ2-1; TCRdb names TRBD1, which stays unverified in the absence of DNA. Germline V gene sequence: CDR1 SGHVS, CDR2 FQNEAQ. The CDR3 is made up of 14 amino acids. Based on the CDR3 plus reference TRBV7-8 and TRBJ2-1, the full variable domain is GAGVSQSPRYKVAKRGQDVALRCDPISGHVSLFWYQQALGQGPEFLTYFQNEAQLDKSGLPSDRFFAERPEGSVSTLKIQRTQQEDSAVYLCASSFMDRADEQFFGPGTRLTVL.

CDR3 residues: CASRLPGKADTQYF. This chain links TRBV5-1 with TRBJ2-3; with no DNA, the TCRdb D assignment of TRBD1 cannot be verified. The CDR3 runs to 14 residues. CDR1 and CDR2 from the germline V gene are SGHRS and YFSETQ.

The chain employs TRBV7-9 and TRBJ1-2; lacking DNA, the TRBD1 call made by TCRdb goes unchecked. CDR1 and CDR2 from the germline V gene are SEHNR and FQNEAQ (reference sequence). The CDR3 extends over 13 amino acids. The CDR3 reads CASSPRDGYGYTF.

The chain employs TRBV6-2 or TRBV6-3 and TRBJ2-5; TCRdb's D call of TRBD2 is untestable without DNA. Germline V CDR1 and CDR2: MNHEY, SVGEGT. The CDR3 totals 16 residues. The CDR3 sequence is CASSPSDSGGTRTQYF.

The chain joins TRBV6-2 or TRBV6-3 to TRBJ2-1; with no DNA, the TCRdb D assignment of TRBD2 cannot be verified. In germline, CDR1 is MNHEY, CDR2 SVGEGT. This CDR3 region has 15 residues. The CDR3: CASRETSGEVSEQFF.

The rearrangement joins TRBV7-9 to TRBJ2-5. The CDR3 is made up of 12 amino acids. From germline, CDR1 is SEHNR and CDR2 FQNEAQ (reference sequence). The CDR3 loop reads CASSPEEVTQYF.

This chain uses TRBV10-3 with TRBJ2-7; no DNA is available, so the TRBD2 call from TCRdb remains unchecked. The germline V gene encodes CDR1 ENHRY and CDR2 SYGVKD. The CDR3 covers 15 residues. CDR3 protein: CATFDRASSSYEQYF.

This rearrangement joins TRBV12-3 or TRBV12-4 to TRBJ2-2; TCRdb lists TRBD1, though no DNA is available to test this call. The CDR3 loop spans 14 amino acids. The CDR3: CASSTAQGGGELFF.

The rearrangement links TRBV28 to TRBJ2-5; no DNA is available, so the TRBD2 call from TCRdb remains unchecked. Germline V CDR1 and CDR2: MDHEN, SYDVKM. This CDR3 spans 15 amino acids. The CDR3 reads CASSPSAALGETQYF.

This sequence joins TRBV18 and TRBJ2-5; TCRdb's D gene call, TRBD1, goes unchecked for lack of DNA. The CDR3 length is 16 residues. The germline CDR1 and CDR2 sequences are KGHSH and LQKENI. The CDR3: CASSPPATALEETQYF. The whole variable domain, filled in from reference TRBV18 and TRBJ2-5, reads NAGVMQNPRHLVRRRGQEARLRCSPMKGHSHVYWYRQLPEEGLKFMVYLQKENIIDESGMPKERFSAEFPKEGPSILRIQQVVRGDSAAYFCASSPPATALEETQYFGPGTRLLVL.

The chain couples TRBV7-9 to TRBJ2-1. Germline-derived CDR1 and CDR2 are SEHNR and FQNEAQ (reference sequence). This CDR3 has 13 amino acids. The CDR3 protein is CATLAGSYNEQFF. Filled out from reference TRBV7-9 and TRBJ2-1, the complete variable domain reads DTGVSQNPRHKITKRGQNVTFRCDPISEHNRLYWYRQTLGQGPEFLTYFQNEAQLEKSRLLSDRFSAERPKGSFSTLEIQRTEQGDSAMYLCATLAGSYNEQFFGPGTRLTVL.